What follows are 29 T cell receptor beta chains derived from one specimen sequenced in a study of human T cells and chemical hapten exposure. TCRdb fed the RACE reads into MiXCR, producing one record per CDR3 protein. The sample includes roughly 130,000 distinct CDR3 sequences, around 8.3% seen only once; the top ten take roughly 2%. Time point of the sample: healthy volunteer bleed at 2 weeks. Total RNA came from unfractionated whole blood. The sample consisted of whole blood. These receptors were collected from a male donor in good health. Some clones in this sample may be carry-over from other donors' samples.

This clonotype was observed at least ten times. The chain recombines TRBV27 with TRBJ2-4, with D perhaps TRBD2 (6 bases). This CDR3 region has 14 residues. V was shortened by 7 bases and J by 8 bases, with 18 bases between the two germline ends. The germline V gene has CDR1 MNHEY and CDR2 SMNVEV (reference sequence). CDR3 sequence (DNA): TGTGCCAGCACCACATTGGAAAGGAGGGACATTCAGTACTTC. It translates to CASTTLERRDIQYF.

This clonotype turned up a few times. The chain couples TRBV3-1 to TRBJ1-2, with 9 bases aligning to TRBD1. V dropped 4 bases and J dropped 6; count of bases not matched to a gene: 15. This CDR3 spans 17 amino acids. The germline V gene has CDR1 LGHDT and CDR2 YNNKEL (reference sequence). The CDR3 region is CASSRRRRDRVFHGYTF. CDR3 nucleotides: TGTGCCAGCAGCCGTCGACGGCGGGACAGGGTATTCCATGGCTACACCTTC.

The V call is TRBV5-1, the J call TRBJ2-2, with 9 positions matching TRBD1. The junction had 6 bases not matched to a gene; V was cut back by 5 bases and J by 1 base. This CDR3 is 16 amino acids long. CDR1 is SGHRS and CDR2 is YFSETQ in the germline V gene. As DNA, the CDR3 is TGCGCCAGCAGTTTCCGGGGACAGGGGAACACCGGGGAGCTGTTTTTT. Translation: CASSFRGQGNTGELFF. The variable domain in full, completed from reference TRBV5-1 and TRBJ2-2, reads KAGVTQTPRYLIKTRGQQVTLSCSPISGHRSVSWYQQTPGQGLQFLFEYFSETQRNKGNFPGRFSGRQFSNSRSEMNVSTLELGDSALYLCASSFRGQGNTGELFFGEGSRLTVL.

This clonotype was recorded a few times. The chain links TRBV5-1 to TRBJ2-5; 13 bases are a match to TRBD2. Unmatched junction bases numbered 0, after V lost 3 bases and J lost 1 base. The CDR3 runs 15 residues. CDR1 and CDR2 from the germline V gene are SGHRS and YFSETQ. CDR3 sequence reads: CASSWTSGGQETQYF. The CDR3 bases are TGCGCCAGCAGCTGGACTAGCGGGGGCCAAGAGACCCAGTACTTC.

This clonotype was seen only a few times. The chain couples TRBV6-2 or TRBV6-3 to TRBJ1-3; a possible D gene is TRBD1 (6 bases). Germline CDR1 and CDR2: MNHEY and SVGEGT. The CDR3 is made up of 13 amino acids. V dropped 8 bases and J dropped 0 bases, with 8 bases sitting between them. In nucleotides, the CDR3 is TGTGCCAGCGGACAGAGCTCTGGAAACACCATATATTTT. Translating gives CASGQSSGNTIYF.

The sample holds a few counts of this clonotype. The CDR3 DNA sequence: TGTGCCAGCAGTTTAACATCGACAGGGGGAGTCATCAAGCAGTTCTTC. Translating gives CASSLTSTGGVIKQFF. V usage is TRBV12-3 or TRBV12-4 and J usage is TRBJ2-1; 9 positions agree with TRBD1. V shed 2 bases, J shed 11 bases, and the junction held 13 bases outside the gene matches. This CDR3 has 16 residues.

At least ten counts were recorded for this clonotype. The chain carries TRBV5-5 and TRBJ1-5, with D possibly matching TRBD1 (5 bases). CDR1 is SGHKS, CDR2 YYEKEE, per germline (reference sequence). The CDR3 has 17 amino acids. V gave up 5 bases and J gave up 3 bases, with 21 bases separating them. CDR3 residues: CASSSGPGRGNNQPQHF. In DNA form, the CDR3 reads TGTGCCAGCAGTTCCGGTCCAGGGAGAGGAAACAATCAGCCCCAGCATTTT.

There are a few counts of this clonotype. This sequence joins TRBV20-1 and TRBJ2-5; tentatively, D is TRBD1 or TRBD2 (5 bases each). CDR1 DFQATT and CDR2 SNEGSKA come from the germline V gene (reference sequence). V shed 3 bases and J shed 5 bases, with 28 bases lying between them. The CDR3 spans 18 residues. The CDR3 sequence is CSASKGSLSGTSSETQYF. Written as DNA, the CDR3 is TGCAGTGCTAGTAAGGGATCTTTATCCGGGACCTCGAGCGAGACCCAGTACTTC.

This clonotype was found many times. The CDR3 bases are TGTGCCAGCAGCCGCCGCCGGGATCCTAGCACAGATACGCAGTATTTT. This encodes CASSRRRDPSTDTQYF. V usage is TRBV12-3 or TRBV12-4 and J usage is TRBJ2-3; D might be TRBD2 (5 bases). V was trimmed by 6 bases and J by 0 bases, leaving 16 bases between them. This CDR3 contains 16 residues.

In this sample, this clonotype turned up many times. This chain uses TRBV12-3 or TRBV12-4 with TRBJ2-7; D is ambiguous. The CDR3 contains 12 residues. V was clipped by 1 base and J by 2 bases, with 3 bases between them. The CDR3 is CASSLETYEQYF. DNA for the CDR3: TGTGCCAGCAGTTTAGAGACCTACGAGCAGTACTTC.

The chain has TRBV29-1 and TRBJ1-2, with 10 bases identical to TRBD1. The CDR3 is made up of 14 amino acids. The ends lost 6 bases at V and 7 bases at J; junction bases unmatched: 11. From germline, CDR1 is SQVTM and CDR2 ANQGSEA. The DNA for the CDR3 is TGCAGCGTATATCCGGGACAGGGGTTTGGTGGCTACACCTTC. It translates to CSVYPGQGFGGYTF.

This clonotype was seen more than once but under ten times. The gene calls are TRBV6-5 and TRBJ1-1, with D maybe TRBD1 (6 bases). CDR3 length equals 15 residues. Germline assignment: CDR1 MNHEY and CDR2 SVGAGI. Trimming took off 5 bases at V and 1 base at J, with 14 bases between the two ends. The CDR3 DNA sequence: TGTGCCAGCAGTCCTCCTGGACAGAAGAACACTGAAGCTTTCTTT. Translated, it gives CASSPPGQKNTEAFF.

At least ten counts were recorded for this clonotype. The chain uses TRBV12-5 and TRBJ2-6, with TRBD1 matching over 10 bases. CDR1 is LGHNT, CDR2 FRNRAP, per germline. With V trimmed by 5 bases and J by 0 bases, 10 bases remained unmatched. CDR3 length: 19 residues. The CDR3 DNA sequence: TGTGCTAGTGGTCCTTACCTGGGACAGGGGATCTCTGGGGCCAACGTCCTGACTTTC. Protein sequence: CASGPYLGQGISGANVLTF.

This clonotype was observed a handful of times. The CDR3 spells CASSPRQDYNEQFF. The CDR3 DNA is TGTGCCAGCAGCCCCCGACAGGACTACAATGAGCAGTTCTTC. The rearrangement uses TRBV7-8 and TRBJ2-1, with D perhaps TRBD1 (6 bases). The CDR3 length is 14 residues. The V end was cut by 5 bases, the J end by 3 bases, with 11 bases between. Germline V gene data show CDR1 as SGHVS and CDR2 as FQNEAQ.

This clonotype was seen ten or more times. V and J are TRBV20-1 and TRBJ2-1; D gene ambiguous. The germline V and J ends were trimmed by 0 bases and 0 bases, with 15 bases remaining between them. This CDR3 has 17 residues. CDR1 is DFQATT and CDR2 is SNEGSKA in the germline V gene (reference sequence). The CDR3 reads CSARDRHGPSSYNEQFF. CDR3 nucleotides: TGCAGTGCTAGAGATCGTCACGGACCAAGCTCCTACAATGAGCAGTTCTTC.

This clonotype has a handful of counts. The chain couples TRBV6-5 to TRBJ2-7, with D possibly being TRBD1 (5 bases). The length of the CDR3 is 15 residues. The germline V gene encodes CDR1 MNHEY and CDR2 SVGAGI. V shed 1 base and J shed 3 bases, with 13 bases lying between them. The CDR3 nucleotides are TGTGCCAGCAGTTACTTAGGGCAGGGCCACTACGAGCAGTACTTC. It specifies CASSYLGQGHYEQYF.

V gene TRBV18 combines with J gene TRBJ1-1; 11 nucleotides align to TRBD1. V lost 0 bases to trimming and J lost 5 bases; unmatched junction nucleotides: 8. The CDR3 is made up of 17 amino acids. Germline assignment: CDR1 KGHSH and CDR2 LQKENI. Here the CDR3 reads CASSPPDRGQIETEAFF. DNA of the CDR3: TGTGCCAGCTCACCACCGGACAGGGGGCAGATTGAAACTGAAGCTTTCTTT.

There are a few counts of this clonotype. The V and J genes are TRBV6-2 or TRBV6-3 and TRBJ2-7, with 12 bases fitting TRBD1. CDR1 is MNHEY and CDR2 is SVGEGT in the germline V gene. The CDR3 has 14 residues. V dropped 9 bases and J dropped 9; count of bases not matched to a gene: 12. The CDR3 bases are TGTGCCAGTTGGACTTCAGGGACAGGGGGCTGGCAGTACTTC. Translated: CASWTSGTGGWQYF.

A few counts support this clonotype. The J gene is TRBJ1-1, the V gene TRBV20-1; D not certain. The CDR3 consists of 14 residues. Germline assignment: CDR1 DFQATT and CDR2 SNEGSKA (reference sequence). V dropped 0 bases and J dropped 1 base, with 9 bases sitting between them. The CDR3 nucleotides are TGCAGTGCTAGAGATCCCCGTCAGAACACTGAAGCTTTCTTT. Its protein product is CSARDPRQNTEAFF.

This clonotype was found many times. V is TRBV11-2 and J is TRBJ1-2; D is possibly TRBD1 (6 bases). The CDR3 is made up of 16 amino acids. The V end was cut by 4 bases, the J end by 1 base, with 16 bases between. The germline gives CDR1 SGHAT, CDR2 FQNNGV. The CDR3 DNA is TGTGCCAGCAGCTCACCGAGGTCAGGGGTTAACTATGGCTACACCTTC. It translates to CASSSPRSGVNYGYTF.

V is TRBV27 and J is TRBJ2-1, with 7 bases aligning to TRBD2. CDR3 length equals 15 residues. The germline gives CDR1 MNHEY, CDR2 SMNVEV (reference sequence). V was pared by 6 bases and J by 5 bases, with 10 bases of the junction left unmatched. This CDR3 reads CASRSNRLADNEQFF. The CDR3 bases are TGTGCCAGCAGATCTAACAGACTAGCAGACAATGAGCAGTTCTTC.

This clonotype was counted between two and nine times. This CDR3 is CASSKGTSYEQYF. The CDR3 DNA sequence: TGTGCCAGCAGCAAGGGCACATCCTACGAGCAGTACTTC. This sequence joins TRBV7-8 and TRBJ2-7; D not resolved. V lost 5 bases to trimming and J lost 1 base, with 9 bases between them. CDR3 length equals 13 residues. CDR1 is SGHVS, CDR2 FQNEAQ, per germline.

This clonotype was seen ten or more times. The J gene is TRBJ1-1, the V gene TRBV12-3 or TRBV12-4; D may be TRBD1 (5 bases). This CDR3 has 14 amino acids. Trimming removed 6 bases from V and 6 bases from J, with 17 bases in between. DNA of the CDR3: TGTGCCAGCAGCCAGAGGGTAGGGGTGGCTGAAGCTTTCTTT. Amino acids: CASSQRVGVAEAFF.

This chain connects TRBV7-8 to TRBJ1-1, with no clear D. V lost 0 bases and J lost 0, with 5 bases in between. Germline V CDR1 and CDR2: SGHVS, FQNEAQ. The CDR3 covers 14 residues. The chain's CDR3 is CASSLAQVNTEAFF. DNA for the CDR3: TGTGCCAGCAGCTTAGCCCAGGTGAACACTGAAGCTTTCTTT. Looking up the rest from reference TRBV7-8 and TRBJ1-1 gives the full variable domain: GAGVSQSPRYKVAKRGQDVALRCDPISGHVSLFWYQQALGQGPEFLTYFQNEAQLDKSGLPSDRFFAERPEGSVSTLKIQRTQQEDSAVYLCASSLAQVNTEAFFGQGTRLTVV.

The V call is TRBV14, the J call TRBJ2-1; 8 bases match TRBD2. CDR1 SGHDN and CDR2 FVKESK come from the germline V gene. CDR3 size: 14 residues. Trimming cost V 3 bases and J 6 bases; bases outside gene matches: 4. The CDR3 loop reads CASSHRGLVNEQFF. CDR3 bases: TGTGCCAGCAGCCACCGGGGACTAGTCAATGAGCAGTTCTTC.

The chain recombines TRBV20-1 with TRBJ2-3, with TRBD2 identical over 12 bases. From germline, CDR1 is DFQATT and CDR2 SNEGSKA (reference sequence). The CDR3 is made up of 17 amino acids. V was clipped by 3 bases and J by 6 bases; unmatched bases: 13. The CDR3 DNA is TGCAGTGCTAGTGTGGGACTAGCGGGCCAAGGTAGGGATACGCAGTATTTT. Protein sequence: CSASVGLAGQGRDTQYF.

This rearrangement joins TRBV28 to TRBJ2-3; D ambiguous. Trimming left V 0 bases short and J 11 bases short, with 9 bases between. Germline assignment: CDR1 MDHEN and CDR2 SYDVKM. The length of the CDR3 is 12 residues. The CDR3, as DNA: TGTGCCAGCAGTTTATGGGGGAAGGAGCAGTATTTT. Translation: CASSLWGKEQYF.

This clonotype was observed at least ten times. The genes are TRBV2 and TRBJ2-4; D remains unclear. The CDR3 length is 14 residues. Germline CDR1 SNHLY, CDR2 FYNNEI. The V end was cut by 3 bases, the J end by 0 bases, with 6 bases between. DNA for the CDR3: TGTGCCAGCAGTGACTCATTAGCCAAAAACATTCAGTACTTC. This translates into CASSDSLAKNIQYF.

The chain couples TRBV20-1 to TRBJ2-5; 13 nucleotides match TRBD2. This CDR3 has 16 amino acids. Per germline, CDR1 DFQATT and CDR2 SNEGSKA (reference sequence). The J segment lost 3 bases and the V segment lost 1 base, leaving 5 bases of the junction unmatched. The CDR3 here is CSARAGTSGTEETQYF. In nucleotides, the CDR3 is TGCAGTGCTAGAGCCGGGACTAGCGGGACGGAAGAGACCCAGTACTTC.